The clone carrying this TCR beta chain was detected only a few times. 5'RACE primed from the constant segment yielded TCR alpha and TCR beta cDNA libraries bearing sample barcodes and UMIs. One entry per CDR3 protein, called by TCRdb with MiXCR from the 5' RACE reads. The sample lists approximately 400,000 distinct CDR3 sequences; roughly 17% were seen once. Germline V gene data show CDR1 as MNHEY and CDR2 as SVGEGT. The CDR3 extends over 11 amino acids. Trimming stripped 5 bases from V and 10 bases from J, with 11 bases between. These data come from a study of T-cell memory formation after mild COVID-19.

Material for sequencing was PBMCs or a T cell subset sorted from them (not recorded which). The receptor's source is a man in his late teens or twenties who had mild COVID-19 (a few samples of this study predate the infection). Cell type and time point are not known. This chain links TRBV6-2 or TRBV6-3 with TRBJ1-1, with D possibly matching TRBD1 (6 bases). As DNA, the CDR3 is TGTGCCAGCAGTCATAGGGGGACAGCTTTCTTT. It translates to CASSHRGTAFF.